This T cell receptor (beta chain) was documented in a study of T cells in Graves' hyperthyroidism and ophthalmopathy. Template material for amplifying TCR beta CDR3 regions consisted of RNA transcripts. The primer set for the first-round RT-PCR of the TCR CDR3 was HTBI. TCRdb recomputed calls from the multiplex PCR reads with MiXCR, one row per CDR3 protein. Of 500,000 to 800,000 distinct CDR3 sequences listed, roughly 46% are singletons. Comments on this clonotype: A much larger clone is a single base away; this may be a read error.

Germline V CDR1 and CDR2: MNHEY, SVGAGI. This CDR3 region has 13 residues. The ends were cut back, 2 bases at V and 1 base at J, with 5 bases in the middle. The chain has TRBV6-5 and TRBJ1-1; no clear D gene. The clonotype comes from an adult man with Graves' disease, either hyperthyroidism or ophthalmopathy (not recorded which). The sample consisted of peripheral blood or thyroid tissue (not recorded which). The DNA of the CDR3 is TGTGCCAGCAGTTACGTGGAGAACACTGAAGCTTTCTTT. This encodes CASSYVENTEAFF.